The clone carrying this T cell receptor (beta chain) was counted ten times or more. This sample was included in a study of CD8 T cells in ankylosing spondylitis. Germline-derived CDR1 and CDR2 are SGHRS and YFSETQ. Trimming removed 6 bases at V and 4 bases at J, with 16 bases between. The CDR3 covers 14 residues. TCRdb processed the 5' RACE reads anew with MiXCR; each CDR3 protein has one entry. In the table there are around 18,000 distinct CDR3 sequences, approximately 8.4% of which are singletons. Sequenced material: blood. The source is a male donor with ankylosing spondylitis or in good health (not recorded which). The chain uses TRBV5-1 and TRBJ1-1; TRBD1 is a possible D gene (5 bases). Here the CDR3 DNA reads TGCGCCAGCACCGATCTGAGGGGTGGCACTGAAGCTTTCTTT. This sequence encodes CASTDLRGGTEAFF.